This TCR beta chain comes out of a study of CXCR3-negative and CXCR3-positive naive CD8 T cells. Concerning this clonotype itself: The antigen remains unidentified.

Libraries of TRB cDNA were made by 5' RACE and carried UMIs. TCRdb processed the 5' RACE reads again and assigns one entry to each CDR3 protein, with no DNA. Here the sample table reports tens of thousands of distinct CDR3 sequences. The study's findings and limits: The study found comparably high diversity in both naive subsets and much lower diversity in memory CD8+ cells.

Looked up from germline, CDR1 is MDHEN and CDR2 is SYDVKM. The CDR3 is 18 amino acids. This clonotype was obtained from a human donor in good health. Some clones in this sample may be carry-over from other donors' samples. The specimen was naive CXCR3- CD8+ T cells from blood. Subset denoted: CD45RO-CCR7+CD27+CD95- naive CD8+ T cells lacking CXCR3 (TNR3-). This rearrangement joins TRBV28 to TRBJ2-2. The CDR3 protein is CASSLFKTKLANTGELFF.